A selection of T cell receptor beta chains follows, all from one sample in a study of T cells in Graves' hyperthyroidism and ophthalmopathy. TCRdb re-derived calls from the multiplex PCR reads in MiXCR, one entry per CDR3 protein. This table has hundreds of thousands of distinct CDR3 sequences, over 12% appearing once. Input material: blood. The receptor set was obtained from a man between 18 and 35 years old with Graves' ophthalmopathy. Each CDR3 is given with its conserved first and last residue. A D gene is named only where the DNA matches it firmly. A clone size is listed for some rows: how often the clone was seen (once, few, many), or a class if it is expanded.

clone size,V gene,J gene,D gene,CDR3 DNA,CDR3 protein
many,TRBV7-3,TRBJ2-2,-,TGTGCCAGCAGCCTACGTGGCAGCGCCACCGGGGAGCTGTTTTTT,CASSLRGSATGELFF
many,TRBV30,TRBJ1-1,-,TGTGCCTGGACTCATCTATTACACCAGAACACTGAAGCTTTCTTT,CAWTHLLHQNTEAFF
many,TRBV7-2,TRBJ2-1,TRBD2,TGTGCCAGCAGCCAGACTAGCGGCCCGGGGCGTGAGCAGTTCTTC,CASSQTSGPGREQFF
-,TRBV28,TRBJ2-7,-,TGTGTCAGCAGCGTAATCGACTACTACGAGCAGTACTTC,CVSSVIDYYEQYF
many,TRBV29-1,TRBJ2-1,TRBD2,TGCAGCGGCGGACTGGCGGGAGGGCGTAGGAATGAGCAGTTCTTC,CSGGLAGGRRNEQFF
-,TRBV27,TRBJ2-7,-,TGTGCCACCGCCGTGGGGAGCTCCTACGAGCAGTACTTC,CATAVGSSYEQYF
many,TRBV20-1,TRBJ2-5,TRBD1,TGCAGTGCTAGAGCAGGGGGCTTGTACCAAGAGACCCAGTACTTC,CSARAGGLYQETQYF
-,TRBV24-1,TRBJ1-4,-,TGTGCCACCAGTGTCCTGTCGAGGGTGTTTTTT,CATSVLSRVFF
many,TRBV14,TRBJ2-5,-,TGTGCCAGCAGCCAAGATAAGGGACCTCAAGAGACCCAGTACTTC,CASSQDKGPQETQYF
-,TRBV7-9,TRBJ1-2,-,TGTGCCAGCAGCTTAGGTATTTCCCTGTACACCTTC,CASSLGISLYTF
few,TRBV5-5,TRBJ1-5,-,TGTGCCAGCAGCCGCTTATTGGATCAGCCCCAGCATTTT,CASSRLLDQPQHF
many,TRBV28,TRBJ1-4,-,TGTGCCAGCACCTTGATGGACCGTAATGAAAAACTGTTTTTT,CASTLMDRNEKLFF
many,TRBV10-3,TRBJ1-5,TRBD1,TGTGCCATCAGTCCGGGACAGGGTGGACAGCCCCAGCATTTT,CAISPGQGGQPQHF
-,TRBV10-3,TRBJ2-1,-,TGTGCCATCAGTGAGTTCGGGGCGTCTTCCTCCTACAATGAGCAGTCCTTC,CAISEFGASSSYNEQSF
many,TRBV7-8,TRBJ2-3,-,TGTGCCAGCAGCTTAGTATATGGAGAGCAGTATTTT,CASSLVYGEQYF
-,TRBV15,TRBJ1-2,-,TGTGCCACCAGCAGGGGAGGGCTCTATGGCTACACCTTC,CATSRGGLYGYTF
many,TRBV12-3/TRBV12-4,TRBJ1-2,TRBD1,TGTGCCAGCAGTCTGGGACAGGAAAACTATGGCTACACCTTC,CASSLGQENYGYTF
many,TRBV12-3/TRBV12-4,TRBJ1-3,-,TGTGCCAGCACCTTCATCGGGGGAGCAGGAAACACCATATATTTT,CASTFIGGAGNTIYF
few,TRBV6-1,TRBJ2-7,TRBD1,TGTGCCAGCAGTCCCAGGACAGGGAACGAGCAGTACTTC,CASSPRTGNEQYF
many,TRBV10-1,TRBJ2-3,TRBD1,TGCGCCAGCAGACAGGGGGCTAGCACAGATACGCAGTATTTT,CASRQGASTDTQYF
few,TRBV9,TRBJ2-2,TRBD2,TGTGCCAGCAGCGTGATAGCGGGAACCGGGGAGCTGTTTTTT,CASSVIAGTGELFF
many,TRBV13,TRBJ2-7,TRBD2,TGTGCCAGCAGCTCCCGGACTAGTCTCGAGCAGTACTTC,CASSSRTSLEQYF